A selection of T cell receptor beta chains follows, all from one sample in a study of spatial heterogeneity in lung cancer. One entry per CDR3 protein, called by TCRdb with MiXCR from the 5' RACE reads. This table has about 13,000 distinct CDR3 sequences, about 6.8% appearing once. Sample: lung tumor tissue, taken at surgery. The origin of the receptors is a female donor with early-stage non-small cell lung cancer. Each CDR3 is given with its conserved first and last residue. The D gene is left open where the match is weak. Some rows have no size entry. The others give once, few or many, or a class for an expanded clone.

v_call,j_call,d_call,clone_size,cdr3_aa,cdr3_nt
TRBV7-3,TRBJ1-1,.,many,CASSRAGSYSNTEAFF,TGTGCCAGCAGCCGCGCAGGGTCTTACTCTAACACTGAAGCTTTCTTT
TRBV2,TRBJ1-1,.,medium-sized,CASRALNIEAFF,TGTGCCAGCCGCGCCCTAAACATTGAAGCTTTCTTT
TRBV7-8,TRBJ2-3,TRBD2,.,CATMEREASDTQYF,TGTGCAACGATGGAGCGGGAGGCCTCAGATACGCAGTATTTT
TRBV5-1,TRBJ2-7,TRBD1,many,CASSHEGQGKYEQYF,TGCGCCAGCAGCCATGAGGGACAGGGGAAGTACGAGCAGTACTTC
TRBV21-1,TRBJ2-1,.,.,CASSKDKTEFPSHEQFF,TGTGCCAGCAGCAAAGACAAGACAGAGTTCCCAAGCCATGAGCAGTTCTTC
TRBV7-2,TRBJ2-2,TRBD2,many,CASSSRLAGGAGELFF,TGTGCCAGCAGCTCAAGACTAGCGGGAGGGGCCGGGGAGCTGTTTTTT
TRBV28,TRBJ1-6,.,many,CASRRIGGLHF,TGTGCCAGCAGGCGGATCGGGGGACTCCACTTT
TRBV5-1,TRBJ1-6,.,medium-sized,CASSLKGSRDSPLHF,TGCGCCAGCAGCTTGAAGGGGTCGCGTGATTCACCCCTCCACTTT
TRBV29-1,TRBJ2-1,TRBD2,many,CSVVSSGRGTEQFF,TGCAGCGTTGTAAGCAGCGGGAGAGGTACTGAGCAGTTCTTC
TRBV5-1,TRBJ2-1,.,many,CASSLGQVAQNNEQFF,TGCGCCAGCAGCTTGGGGCAAGTAGCGCAAAACAATGAGCAGTTCTTC
TRBV29-1,TRBJ2-5,.,many,CSSSYGSGETQYF,TGCAGCTCGTCTTACGGGAGTGGTGAGACCCAGTACTTC
TRBV13,TRBJ1-1,.,many,CASSPRTATEAFF,TGTGCCAGCAGCCCGAGGACAGCCACTGAAGCTTTCTTT
TRBV6-1,TRBJ1-1,TRBD1,medium-sized,CASSEEPGQGTEAFF,TGTGCCAGCAGTGAAGAGCCGGGACAGGGCACTGAAGCTTTCTTT
TRBV6-2/TRBV6-3,TRBJ1-5,.,many,CASSYSKGDGNQPQHF,TGTGCCAGCAGTTACTCGAAGGGGGACGGCAATCAGCCCCAGCATTTT
TRBV5-1,TRBJ2-1,TRBD2,many,CASSPRGEGEQFF,TGCGCCAGCAGCCCACGGGGGGAGGGTGAGCAGTTCTTC
TRBV27,TRBJ1-5,.,many,CASSYRWGNQPQHF,TGTGCCAGCAGTTACCGCTGGGGCAATCAGCCCCAGCATTTT
TRBV3-1,TRBJ2-7,.,many,CASSLGRDYEQYF,TGTGCCAGCAGCCTAGGCCGGGACTACGAGCAGTACTTC
TRBV4-2,TRBJ2-3,TRBD2,medium-sized,CASSRAGASTDTQYF,TGTGCCAGCAGCCGAGCGGGAGCCTCCACAGATACGCAGTATTTT
TRBV20-1,TRBJ2-7,TRBD1,many,CSARASQGDYEQYF,TGCAGTGCTAGAGCCAGTCAGGGGGACTACGAGCAGTACTTC
TRBV28,TRBJ2-3,.,.,CARSTDTQYF,TGTGCCAGATCGACAGATACGCAGTATTTT
TRBV11-2,TRBJ1-2,.,many,CASSHGRPNYGYTF,TGTGCCAGCAGCCACGGTAGACCCAACTATGGCTACACCTTC
TRBV19,TRBJ2-3,TRBD2,few,CASSGRTRDPGRRTDTQYF,TGTGCCAGTAGTGGAAGGACCCGGGATCCCGGGAGGCGCACAGATACGCAGTATTTT